This entry describes one T cell receptor (beta chain). Its antigen specificity is not known. No per-base quality is available; no much larger clone lies one base away. This record comes from a study of Ad26.COV2.S vaccination and SARS-CoV-2 variants (dated by TCRdb to the early 2020s). For the study in its entirety: Donors in the vaccine arm were drawn from COV1001, a phase I-IIa trial of Ad26.COV2.S in healthy adults that was multicentre, randomized, double-blind and placebo-controlled. TCRbeta repertoire sequencing was used to assess the specificity and breadth of SARS-CoV-2-reactive T cell receptors after Ad26.COV2.S vaccination. A total of about 30 samples were included in the TCR-sequenced set, comprising around 19 Ad26.COV2.S vaccine recipients, 5 placebo recipients and 8 SARS-CoV-2 convalescent individuals. Throughout the experiments and outcome assessment, investigators stayed blinded to trial group allocation. Dosing of Ad26.COV2.S was intramuscular, at either 5x10^10 or 1x10^11 viral particles, delivered as one shot or as two shots spaced 56 days apart. Trial participants were randomized into five groups of five, in which low-dose or high-dose Ad26.COV2.S was given once or twice, or placebo was given on both occasions.

Via the germline V gene, CDR1 is SGHTA and CDR2 FQGNSA. Taken from cysteine to phenylalanine, the CDR3 has 14 residues. Only the CDR3 DNA is retained, 42 bases long and in frame from the first base. V was cut back by 4 bases and J by 1 base, leaving a gap of 5 bases between them. The immunoSEQ Assay was used to sequence TCRbeta CDR3 regions. After extraction, genomic DNA underwent amplification by bias-controlled multiplex PCR, followed by high-throughput sequencing. The paper's processing steps were these. To quantify the absolute abundance of every unique TCRbeta CDR3 region, sequences were collapsed and filtered. T cell fraction was estimated by normalizing TCRbeta template counts to usable DNA, with usable DNA measured through amplification of reference genes found in all nucleated cells. Repertoire TCRs were annotated as SARS-CoV-2-specific by exact matching of V gene, CDR3 amino acid sequence and J gene to a known reactive TCR set. The reference SARS-CoV-2 TCR set was obtained from MIRA and was filtered for enrichment in COVID-19-positive ImmuneCODE repertoires, whereby public or cross-reactive TCRs were removed. Based on the MIRA antigens, annotated TCRs were further analysed at the level of specific ORF or position within ORF. Breadth was defined as the number of annotated unique rearrangements divided by the total number of unique productive rearrangements, and depth was defined as the summed frequency of the annotated unique rearrangements. Two-sided Wilcoxon rank-sum tests were applied when comparing TCR breadth between groups. Not all clones reach the TCRdb copy of this immuneACCESS table, which keeps in-frame sequences only. Checked studies attribute under half of the gap to unresolved V genes and leave the rest unexplained. V, J and clone size are those of that table, while D and trimming were read from the DNA. The sample profile shows about 480,000 clones; around 90% of them were found once. In total, the top ten clones hold roughly 13% of the sample.

Beyond this particular receptor, the publication reports: After vaccination, spike-specific CD8+ and CD4+ T cell responses were reported to show substantial breadth. The authors noted that the TCR breadth and depth analyses may have underestimated total T cell responses. Ad26.COV2.S recipients had higher spike-specific TCR breadth than placebo recipients (P = 0.0014). Comparable non-spike TCR breadth was observed between vaccine and placebo recipients, consistent with only spike being contained in the vaccine. The study was not powered to compare responses between vaccine doses or regimens.

Per the publication, the treatment or condition label means: 15 to 20 received Ad26.COV2.S at low or high dose, single or two shots; a few received placebo; per-sample allocation not given. Repertoires of vaccine and placebo recipients were sequenced from samples taken on day 63 after the first injection. Between 29 July and 7 August 2020, Cohort 1b enrolled some 25 adults aged 18-55 years at one site in Boston, USA. Ad26.COV2.S consisted of a replication-incompetent adenovirus type 26 vector by which a prefusion-stabilized SARS-CoV-2 spike protein from the original Wuhan strain was expressed. This sequence was found in a person between 18 and 60 years old who received the Ad26.COV2.S COVID-19 vaccine or a placebo. The chain couples TRBV7-2 to TRBJ2-6; the D gene is not confidently resolved. The material sequenced was peripheral blood, taken in a trial of Ad26.COV2.S vaccine versus placebo. The encoded CDR3 is CASSSDSGANVLTF. The bases are TGTGCCAGCAGCTCGGATTCTGGGGCCAACGTCCTGACTTTC.